Each of the 9 T cell receptor beta chains below was sequenced from the same sample in a study of blood T cell repertoires in COVID-19. Using immunoSEQ multiplex PCR, the repertoire was profiled, and TCRdb retains in-frame clones only, with some absent. The sample has 200,000 or so clones, 70% to 90% seen once. Source material: peripheral blood. The receptors were gathered from a woman between 35 and 50 years old who had recovered from COVID-19.

This clone occurred once. The chain is built from TRBV6-5 and TRBJ1-5; D is possibly TRBD1 (5 bases). The V gene lost 8 bases and the J gene lost 7 bases, with 18 bases spanning the gap. The CDR3 has 14 residues. Germline CDR1 reads MNHEY; CDR2 reads SVGAGI. CDR3 sequence: CASAQQATWQPQHF. The CDR3 coding sequence is TGTGCCAGCGCTCAACAGGCGACTTGGCAGCCCCAGCATTTT.

The rearrangement uses TRBV7-2 and TRBJ2-7; TRBD2 aligns across 11 bases. Germline V gene sequence: CDR1 SGHTA, CDR2 FQGNSA. The CDR3 runs 18 residues. The V gene end was trimmed by 2 bases and the J gene end by 1 base; junction bases not matched to a gene: 10. The CDR3 region is CASSLWVSGRAGSYEQYF. In nucleotides, the CDR3 is TGTGCCAGCAGCTTATGGGTTAGCGGGAGGGCCGGATCCTACGAGCAGTACTTC. The full variable domain, rest sourced from reference TRBV7-2 and TRBJ2-7, is GAGVSQSPSNKVTEKGKDVELRCDPISGHTALYWYRQSLGQGLEFLIYFQGNSAPDKSGLPSDRFSAERTGGSVSTLTIQRTQQEDSAVYLCASSLWVSGRAGSYEQYFGPGTRLTVT.

The chain recombines TRBV28 with TRBJ1-6; D not certain. CDR1 and CDR2 from the germline V gene are MDHEN and SYDVKM. The CDR3 length is 15 residues. Trimming cost V 7 bases and J 9 bases, with 19 bases left between them. CDR3 DNA: TGTGCCAGCACCGACACCCACCCCTTGGCTTCACCCCTCCACTTT. Translated: CASTDTHPLASPLHF.

The V call is TRBV18, the J call TRBJ1-1; D is possibly TRBD1 (5 bases). The germline CDR1 and CDR2 sequences are KGHSH and LQKENI. V was pared by 1 base and J by 1 base, with 10 bases between. This CDR3 contains 15 residues. The CDR3 coding sequence is TGTGCCAGCTCACCACTACAGGCTACGAACACTGAAGCTTTCTTT. Its protein is CASSPLQATNTEAFF.

The chain carries TRBV25-1 and TRBJ2-5; 9 bases agree with TRBD1. The CDR3 is 13 amino acids. Trimming cost V 5 bases and J 5 bases; bases outside gene matches: 3. Germline V gene sequence: CDR1 MGHDK, CDR2 SYGVNS. CDR3 residues: CASSRTGDETQYF. DNA for the CDR3: TGTGCCAGCAGTAGGACAGGGGACGAGACCCAGTACTTC.

This chain links TRBV7-9 with TRBJ1-1; D perhaps matches TRBD1 (6 bases). The CDR3 spans 15 residues. The germline gives CDR1 SEHNR, CDR2 FQNEAQ (reference sequence). V gave up 4 bases and J gave up 1 base, with 13 bases separating them. The CDR3 nucleotides read TGTGCCAGCAGCTCGTGGACAGCTCAGAACACTGAAGCTTTCTTT. Translated: CASSSWTAQNTEAFF.

The V call is TRBV19, the J call TRBJ1-1, with D unresolved. There are 14 residues in the CDR3. CDR1 is LNHDA and CDR2 is SQIVND in the germline V gene (reference sequence). V lost 1 base, J lost 1 base, and 7 bases lay in between. CDR3 DNA sequence: TGTGCCAGTAGTATAGGCGGAACGAACACTGAAGCTTTCTTT. Translating it yields CASSIGGTNTEAFF.

V is TRBV9 and J is TRBJ1-2; 8 bases line up with TRBD1. The germline V gene has CDR1 SGDLS and CDR2 YYNGEE. Trimming took 3 bases from V and 7 from J; bases not matched to a gene: 11. This CDR3 region has 15 residues. The DNA of the CDR3 is TGTGCCAGCAGCGGGACCAGGGGGCCAGGTGGTGGCTACACCTTC. Protein product: CASSGTRGPGGGYTF.

This clone was observed once. This chain connects TRBV11-2 to TRBJ1-2; 7 bases are a match to TRBD1. Per the germline V gene, CDR1 is SGHAT and CDR2 is FQNNGV. Trimming took 1 base from V and 3 from J; bases not matched to a gene: 2. The CDR3 is 14 residues long. The CDR3 DNA follows: TGTGCCAGCAGCTTAGTTCAGGGGGACTATGGCTACACCTTC. This encodes CASSLVQGDYGYTF.